The present T cell receptor beta chain was sequenced within a study of T-cell memory formation after mild COVID-19. As for the study in general: Among the donors, TCR clusters were largely specific to each donor.

CDR3 length equals 13 residues. Germline-derived CDR1 and CDR2 are SQVTM and ANQGSEA. Trimming took off 1 base at V and 2 bases at J, with 7 bases between the two ends. After 5'RACE with constant-segment primers, TCR alpha and TCR beta cDNA libraries carrying sample barcodes and UMIs were obtained. TCRdb analysed the 5' RACE reads with MiXCR anew, one entry per CDR3 protein. This table has about 320,000 distinct CDR3 sequences, around an eighth appearing once. The study, taken as a whole, reports: Some clones that responded turned up in pre-infection memory, which suggests that cross-reactive memory joined in. Contracting CD4+ clones lay largely in CM and EM, with CD8+ ones residing in EMRA.

In the case of this clonotype: Antigen unknown.

The sequence was obtained from a man between 18 and 35 years old who had mild COVID-19 (a few samples of this study predate the infection). Cell type and time point are not known. The chain combines TRBV29-1 with TRBJ2-3; no firm D call. Sequencing was performed on PBMCs or a T cell subset sorted from them (not recorded which). CDR3 in amino acids: CSVEGLITDTQYF. The CDR3 coding sequence is TGCAGCGTTGAAGGGCTGATCACAGATACGCAGTATTTT.